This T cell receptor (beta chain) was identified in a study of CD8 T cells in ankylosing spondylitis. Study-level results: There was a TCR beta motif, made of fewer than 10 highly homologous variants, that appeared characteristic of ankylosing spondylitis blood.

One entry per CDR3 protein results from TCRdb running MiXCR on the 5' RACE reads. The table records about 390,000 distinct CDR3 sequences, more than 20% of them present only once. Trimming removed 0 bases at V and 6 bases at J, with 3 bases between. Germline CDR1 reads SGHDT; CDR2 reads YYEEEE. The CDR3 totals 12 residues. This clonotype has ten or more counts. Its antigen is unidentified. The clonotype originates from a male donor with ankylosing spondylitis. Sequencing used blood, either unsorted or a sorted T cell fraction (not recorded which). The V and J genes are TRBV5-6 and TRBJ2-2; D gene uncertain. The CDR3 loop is CASSLGPGELFF. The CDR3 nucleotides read TGTGCCAGCAGCTTGGGCCCCGGGGAGCTGTTTTTT.